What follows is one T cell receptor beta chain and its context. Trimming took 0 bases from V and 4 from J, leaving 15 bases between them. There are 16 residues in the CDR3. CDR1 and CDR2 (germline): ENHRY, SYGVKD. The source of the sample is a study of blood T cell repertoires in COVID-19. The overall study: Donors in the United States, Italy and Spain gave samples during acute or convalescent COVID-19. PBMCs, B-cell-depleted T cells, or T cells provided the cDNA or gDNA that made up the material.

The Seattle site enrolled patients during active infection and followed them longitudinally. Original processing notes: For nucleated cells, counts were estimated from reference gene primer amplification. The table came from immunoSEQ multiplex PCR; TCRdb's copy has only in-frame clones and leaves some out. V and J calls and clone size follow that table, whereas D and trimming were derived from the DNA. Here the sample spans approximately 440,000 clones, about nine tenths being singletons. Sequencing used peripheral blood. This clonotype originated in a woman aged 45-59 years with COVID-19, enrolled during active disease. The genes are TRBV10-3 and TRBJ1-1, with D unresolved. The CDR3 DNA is TGTGCCATCAGTGAGTCGATCTTGGTGGCAGTCACTGAAGCTTTCTTT. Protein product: CAISESILVAVTEAFF.